This T cell receptor (beta chain) is drawn from a study of T-cell reconstitution after alpha-beta-depleted transplantation in children. V was shortened by 4 bases and J by 3 bases, with 16 bases between the two germline ends. The CDR3 length is 15 residues. CDR1 and CDR2 from the germline V gene are SNHLY and FYNNEI. Notes on this clonotype: Antigen: not known.

Study findings and constraints: Surviving recipient cells, namely T cells and thymic progenitors, were the source of high day-60 TCRbeta diversity in some patients. A year post-transplant, T-cell counts and diversity derived mostly from newly produced T cells. Several hundred expanded graft clones reportedly gave rise to the alpha-beta T cells present about two months after transplant.

TCRbeta library preparation incorporated unique molecular identifiers. Each CDR3 protein gets one entry after TCRdb re-called the PCR reads with MiXCR. The sample records around 200,000 distinct CDR3 sequences, roughly a tenth being singletons. Sample: PBMCs, taken before TCRalphabeta/CD19-depleted stem cell transplant. The TCR originated in a child under two years old with acute myeloid leukemia, due to receive a stem cell transplant. V usage is TRBV2 and J usage is TRBJ2-7; a possible D gene is TRBD1 (5 bases). CDR3 coding DNA: TGTGCCAGCAGTGTCGCCCAGGCAGGGATCTACGAGCAGTACTTC. Translated, it gives CASSVAQAGIYEQYF.